This T cell receptor (beta chain) stems from a study of blood T cell repertoires in COVID-19. In the original workflow: Estimated nucleated cell counts came from reference gene primer amplification. Libraries were prepared by immunoSEQ multiplex PCR; TCRdb keeps only in-frame clonotypes and omits some of them. V, J and clone size derive from that table, while D and trimming were established from the DNA sequence. The sample includes about 59,000 clones, around four fifths seen only once; the top ten take over 11%. This receptor was taken from a woman in her seventies with acute or convalescent COVID-19. The sequencing input was peripheral blood.

In DNA form, the CDR3 reads TGTGCCAGCAGCGTAGCGGACGGGGGGGCCTTCAATGAGCAGTTCTTC. This codes for CASSVADGGAFNEQFF. The chain recombines TRBV9 with TRBJ2-1; 8 bases fit TRBD2. Per germline, CDR1 SGDLS and CDR2 YYNGEE. The CDR3 covers 16 residues. Trimming removed 0 bases from V and 6 bases from J; junction bases left unmatched: 8.